This T cell receptor (beta chain) was profiled in a study of T cells after yellow fever vaccination. Germline V lookup: CDR1 LGHNA, CDR2 YSLEER. The CDR3 loop spans 13 amino acids. Trimming removed 2 bases at V and 7 bases at J, with 9 bases between. General study points: The study re-detected most primary-vaccination clones after the booster (96% CD4, approximately 87% CD8). Abundant clonotypes (contaminants from the bulk population) could be present in FACS-sorted repertoires.

This clonotype was recorded a few times. Its antigen is as yet unknown. The authors made TCR cDNA by 5'RACE template switching, adding a universal primer site and UMIs. Using its own MiXCR run on the 5' RACE reads, TCRdb lists one record per CDR3 protein. Seen here are around 340,000 distinct CDR3 sequences, about 12% observed once, and the top ten hold 2.5% to 4%. The rearrangement uses TRBV4-3 and TRBJ2-1; weak D call: TRBD1 (5 bases). The clonotype originates from a man aged 18 to 29 who received the YFV17D yellow fever vaccine. The specimen was CD4+ T cells sorted from PBMCs, collected 15 days after the yellow fever booster vaccination. CDR3 DNA sequence: TGCGCCAGCAGCCAATCATGGACAAATGAGCAGTTCTTC. Translated: CASSQSWTNEQFF.